Below, 20 T cell receptor beta chains from the same sample are listed, as sequenced in a study of blood T cell repertoires in COVID-19. Sequencing was performed with immunoSEQ multiplex PCR; in TCRdb, only in-frame clones are kept and a portion is missing. The sample gives some 69,000 clones, around four fifths of which show up once; 1.8% is in the top ten. Source material: peripheral blood. These TCRs come from a woman aged 55-70 years with acute or convalescent COVID-19.

This clone was counted a single time. The chain carries TRBV18 and TRBJ1-6, with D possibly being TRBD1 (6 bases). This CDR3 has 17 residues. Per the germline V gene, CDR1 is KGHSH and CDR2 is LQKENI. V lost 3 bases to trimming and J lost 5 bases, with 17 bases between them. The CDR3 here is CASSPRGGRTNNSPLHF. For the CDR3, the DNA is TGTGCCAGCTCACCTCGCGGGGGGCGAACGAATAATTCACCCCTCCACTTT.

This sequence joins TRBV19 and TRBJ2-1, with 7 bases aligning to TRBD1. The CDR3 consists of 15 residues. CDR1 and CDR2 (germline): LNHDA, SQIVND (reference sequence). V shed 4 bases, J shed 3 bases, and the junction held 6 bases outside the gene matches. CDR3 bases: TGTGCCAGTAGTACTGGACAGGAGCTCTACAATGAGCAGTTCTTC. This encodes CASSTGQELYNEQFF.

This chain joins TRBV3-1 (or the pseudogene TRBV3-2) and TRBJ2-1; TRBD2 matches 16 bases. Germline assignment: CDR1 LGHDT and CDR2 YNNKEL (reference sequence). The CDR3 consists of 16 residues. Trimming cost V 4 bases and J 7 bases; bases outside gene matches: 4. DNA for the CDR3: TGTGCCAGCAGCCCGGGACTAGCGGGAGGGCCTAATGAGCAGTTCTTC. Its protein is CASSPGLAGGPNEQFF.

The genes are TRBV5-1 and TRBJ1-6, with 7 bases fitting TRBD1. Germline V gives CDR1 SGHRS, CDR2 YFSETQ. The CDR3 is made up of 16 amino acids. V was pared by 3 bases and J by 3 bases, with 6 bases of the junction left unmatched. The CDR3 reads CASSSTGARYNSPLHF. The CDR3 bases are TGCGCCAGCAGCTCAACAGGGGCCCGCTATAATTCACCCCTCCACTTT.

In its sample, this clone ranks as medium-sized (0.01 to 0.1%). The chain recombines TRBV18 with TRBJ2-3, with TRBD2 identical over 9 bases. The junction had 9 bases not matched to a gene; V was cut back by 4 bases and J by 1 base. This CDR3 has 17 residues. CDR1 and CDR2 from the germline V gene are KGHSH and LQKENI. The CDR3 protein is CASSQAGGITGTDTQYF. The CDR3 coding sequence is TGTGCCAGCTCACAAGCGGGAGGAATAACAGGCACAGATACGCAGTATTTT.

The chain has TRBV5-1 and TRBJ1-1; D possibly corresponds to TRBD1 (5 bases). Per the germline V gene, CDR1 is SGHRS and CDR2 is YFSETQ. This CDR3 region has 13 residues. V was pared by 4 bases and J by 1 base, with 8 bases between. This CDR3 reads CASSQQENTEAFF. The CDR3 DNA reads as TGCGCCAGCAGCCAACAGGAGAACACTGAAGCTTTCTTT. Full variable domain (outside the CDR3, taken from reference TRBV5-1 and TRBJ1-1): KAGVTQTPRYLIKTRGQQVTLSCSPISGHRSVSWYQQTPGQGLQFLFEYFSETQRNKGNFPGRFSGRQFSNSRSEMNVSTLELGDSALYLCASSQQENTEAFFGQGTRLTVV.

V usage is TRBV4-1 and J usage is TRBJ2-2, with D unresolved. CDR3 size: 15 residues. The V and J ends lost 0 bases and 5 bases respectively, with 10 bases between them. The germline gives CDR1 MGHRA, CDR2 YSYEKL. The CDR3 here is CASSQDSLKTGELFF. Here the CDR3 DNA reads TGCGCCAGCAGCCAAGATAGTCTAAAAACCGGGGAGCTGTTTTTT.

Here the CDR3 DNA reads TGTGCCAGCAGTAAAACAGGGGAAATTGGAGGACAGCCCCAGCATTTT. Its translation is CASSKTGEIGGQPQHF. The chain joins TRBV5-5 to TRBJ1-5; TRBD1 matches 7 bases. Germline loops: CDR1 SGHKS, CDR2 YYEKEE (reference sequence). The ends lost 5 bases at V and 7 bases at J; junction bases unmatched: 15. The length of the CDR3 is 16 residues.

The chain recombines TRBV3-1 (or the pseudogene TRBV3-2) with TRBJ1-5, with D perhaps TRBD1 (6 bases). The CDR3 has 15 residues. The V end was cut by 5 bases, the J end by 3 bases, with 14 bases between. Germline CDR1 and CDR2: LGHDT and YNNKEL (reference sequence). The CDR3 sequence is CASSTSGGVNQPQHF. The CDR3, as DNA: TGTGCCAGCAGCACCTCGGGGGGCGTCAATCAGCCCCAGCATTTT.

V gene TRBV11-2 combines with J gene TRBJ1-3; the D gene is possibly TRBD1 (6 bases). V shed 1 base and J shed 8 bases, with 15 bases lying between them. The CDR3 sequence is 15 residues long. Germline loops: CDR1 SGHAT, CDR2 FQNNGV. CDR3 residues: CASSLGTVRGDTIYF. In DNA, the CDR3 is TGTGCCAGCAGCTTAGGGACAGTGAGGGGCGACACCATATATTTT.

This clone occurred once. This chain uses TRBV11-1 with TRBJ2-7; 13 bases fit TRBD2. CDR1 is SGHAT, CDR2 FQDESV, per germline (reference sequence). There are 15 residues in the CDR3. The V segment lost 5 bases and the J segment 7 bases; nucleotides outside the gene matches: 8. The CDR3, as DNA: TGTGCCAGCAGCCCCGGACTAGCGGGAGTAGGGGAGCAGTACTTC. Its protein is CASSPGLAGVGEQYF.

This clone was observed a few times. For the CDR3, the DNA is TGTGCCAGCTCACTGTCAGGTTCATTCAATGAGCAGTTCTTC. Translation gives CASSLSGSFNEQFF. The chain has TRBV18 and TRBJ2-1; D remains ambiguous. The CDR3 covers 14 residues. The V and J ends lost 4 bases and 6 bases respectively, with 13 bases between them. CDR1 KGHSH and CDR2 LQKENI come from the germline V gene.

The chain couples TRBV19 to TRBJ1-5; the D is unclear. Germline-derived CDR1 and CDR2 are LNHDA and SQIVND (reference sequence). This CDR3 spans 15 amino acids. V lost 4 bases to trimming and J lost 4 bases, with 14 bases between them. The CDR3 is CASSKEGFGNQPQHF. The CDR3 bases are TGTGCCAGTAGTAAGGAGGGATTCGGAAATCAGCCCCAGCATTTT.

The chain combines TRBV30 with TRBJ2-7; 8 positions agree with TRBD1. Germline lookup yields CDR1 GTSNPN and CDR2 SVGIG (reference sequence). The length of the CDR3 is 16 residues. The trim removed 2 bases at V and 0 bases at J, leaving 9 bases unmatched. The CDR3 loop is CAWSPQGARRSYEQYF. CDR3 sequence (DNA): TGTGCCTGGAGTCCCCAGGGGGCGAGACGCTCCTACGAGCAGTACTTC.

V usage is TRBV6-6 and J usage is TRBJ2-2; 7 bases are shared with TRBD2. Germline trimming cut 5 bases from V and 6 bases from J; bases unmatched to any gene: 15. CDR3 length: 17 residues. Per germline, CDR1 MNHNY and CDR2 SVGAGI (reference sequence). This CDR3 reads CASSPRLALEGPGELFF. The CDR3 DNA sequence: TGTGCCAGCAGTCCGCGACTAGCCCTCGAGGGACCCGGGGAGCTGTTTTTT.

The chain uses TRBV4-2 and TRBJ2-3; TRBD2 agrees at 7 bases. This CDR3 has 15 residues. V gave up 4 bases and J gave up 0 bases; unmatched junction bases: 4. The germline gives CDR1 LGHNA, CDR2 YNFKEQ. CDR3 region: CASSPGGTSTDTQYF. CDR3 in DNA: TGTGCCAGCAGCCCCGGGGGGACTAGCACAGATACGCAGTATTTT.

V is TRBV7-3 and J is TRBJ1-1; tentatively, D is TRBD1 (6 bases). The CDR3 loop spans 16 amino acids. Germline CDR1 and CDR2: SGHTA and FQGTGA. Trimming took off 5 bases at V and 0 bases at J, with 16 bases between the two ends. The CDR3 coding sequence is TGTGCCAGCAGCCCACACGCCGGACAGATGAACACTGAAGCTTTCTTT. It translates to CASSPHAGQMNTEAFF. Variable domain in full (rest from reference TRBV7-3 and TRBJ1-1): GAGVSQTPSNKVTEKGKYVELRCDPISGHTALYWYRQSLGQGPEFLIYFQGTGAADDSGLPNDRFFAVRPEGSVSTLKIQRTERGDSAVYLCASSPHAGQMNTEAFFGQGTRLTVV.

On this clone itself: The sample carries other DNA sequences with the same CDR3. V gene TRBV3-1 (or the pseudogene TRBV3-2) combines with J gene TRBJ2-1; 12 bases match TRBD2. This CDR3 spans 16 amino acids. The V and J ends lost 4 bases and 7 bases, in that order; junction bases with no gene match: 8. Per the germline V gene, CDR1 is LGHDT and CDR2 is YNNKEL (reference sequence). The CDR3 DNA follows: TGTGCCAGCAGCCGCCCCCGGCTAGCGGGGGGGAATGAGCAGTTCTTC. Translation gives CASSRPRLAGGNEQFF.

This chain links TRBV6-5 with TRBJ1-2; possibly TRBD1 for D (6 bases). Trimming shortened V by 9 bases and J by 2 bases, and 16 bases separated the two germline ends. The CDR3 totals 14 residues. Per the germline V gene, CDR1 is MNHEY and CDR2 is SVGAGI. The DNA of the CDR3 is TGTGCCAGTAAGGAAACAGGGCCGAACTATGGCTACACCTTC. Translation: CASKETGPNYGYTF.

V usage is TRBV2 and J usage is TRBJ2-7; 10 nucleotides agree with TRBD2. This CDR3 has 15 residues. The V gene end was trimmed by 3 bases and the J gene end by 4 bases; junction bases not matched to a gene: 6. Germline values: CDR1 SNHLY, CDR2 FYNNEI. In nucleotides, the CDR3 is TGTGCCAGCAGTGACCTTAGCGGGGGGCGGTACGAGCAGTACTTC. It yields the protein CASSDLSGGRYEQYF. Using reference TRBV2 and TRBJ2-7 for the parts outside the CDR3, the full variable domain is EPEVTQTPSHQVTQMGQEVILRCVPISNHLYFYWYRQILGQKVEFLVSFYNNEISEKSEIFDDQFSVERPDGSNFTLKIRSTKLEDSAMYFCASSDLSGGRYEQYFGPGTRLTVT.